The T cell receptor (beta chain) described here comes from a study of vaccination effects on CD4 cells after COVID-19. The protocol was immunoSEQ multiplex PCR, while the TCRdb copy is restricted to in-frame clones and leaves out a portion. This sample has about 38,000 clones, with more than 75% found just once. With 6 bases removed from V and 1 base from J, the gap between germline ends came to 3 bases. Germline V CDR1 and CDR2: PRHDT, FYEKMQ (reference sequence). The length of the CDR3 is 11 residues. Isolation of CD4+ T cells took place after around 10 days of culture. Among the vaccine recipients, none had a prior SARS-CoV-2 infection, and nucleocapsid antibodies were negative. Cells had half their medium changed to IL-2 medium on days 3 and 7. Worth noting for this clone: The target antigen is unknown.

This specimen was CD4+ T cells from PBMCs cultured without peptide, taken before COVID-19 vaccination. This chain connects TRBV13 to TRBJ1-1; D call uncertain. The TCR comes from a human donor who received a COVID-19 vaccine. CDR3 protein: CASRGNTEAFF. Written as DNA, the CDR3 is TGTGCCAGCAGGGGGAACACTGAAGCTTTCTTT.